What follows are 3 T cell receptor beta chains derived from one specimen sequenced in a study of blood T cell repertoires in COVID-19. Measured with immunoSEQ multiplex PCR; TCRdb has only the in-frame clones, and not every one. This sample has about 310,000 clones; approximately 88% occur once, and the top ten carry around 9%. The sample consisted of PBMCs or T cells enriched from blood (not recorded which). The receptors originated from a woman in her late teens or twenties who had recovered from COVID-19.

The V call is TRBV7-9, the J call TRBJ2-7; D might be TRBD2 (5 bases). The CDR3 has 16 residues. V lost 1 base, J lost 3 bases, and 16 bases lay in between. Germline V gene sequence: CDR1 SEHNR, CDR2 FQNEAQ (reference sequence). The CDR3 is CASSLDEGPGDYEQYF. The CDR3 DNA reads TGTGCCAGCAGCTTAGACGAGGGCCCCGGGGACTACGAGCAGTACTTC.

The rearrangement links TRBV2 to TRBJ1-3; 7 positions match TRBD1. Germline V gene sequence: CDR1 SNHLY, CDR2 FYNNEI. This CDR3 spans 15 amino acids. Trimming cost V 9 bases and J 4 bases; bases outside gene matches: 12. In nucleotides, the CDR3 is TGTGCCAGTAGTACCGCCGGGACAGAAGGAAACACCATATATTTT. This codes for CASSTAGTEGNTIYF.

The V gene is TRBV7-9, the J gene TRBJ2-1, with D possibly being TRBD2 (5 bases). In germline, CDR1 is SEHNR, CDR2 FQNEAQ (reference sequence). Trimming pared 1 base from V and 1 base from J, leaving 8 bases between. This CDR3 has 15 amino acids. Here the CDR3 reads CASSLGGLSYNEQFF. CDR3 nucleotide sequence: TGTGCCAGCAGCTTAGGAGGGTTATCCTACAATGAGCAGTTCTTC.